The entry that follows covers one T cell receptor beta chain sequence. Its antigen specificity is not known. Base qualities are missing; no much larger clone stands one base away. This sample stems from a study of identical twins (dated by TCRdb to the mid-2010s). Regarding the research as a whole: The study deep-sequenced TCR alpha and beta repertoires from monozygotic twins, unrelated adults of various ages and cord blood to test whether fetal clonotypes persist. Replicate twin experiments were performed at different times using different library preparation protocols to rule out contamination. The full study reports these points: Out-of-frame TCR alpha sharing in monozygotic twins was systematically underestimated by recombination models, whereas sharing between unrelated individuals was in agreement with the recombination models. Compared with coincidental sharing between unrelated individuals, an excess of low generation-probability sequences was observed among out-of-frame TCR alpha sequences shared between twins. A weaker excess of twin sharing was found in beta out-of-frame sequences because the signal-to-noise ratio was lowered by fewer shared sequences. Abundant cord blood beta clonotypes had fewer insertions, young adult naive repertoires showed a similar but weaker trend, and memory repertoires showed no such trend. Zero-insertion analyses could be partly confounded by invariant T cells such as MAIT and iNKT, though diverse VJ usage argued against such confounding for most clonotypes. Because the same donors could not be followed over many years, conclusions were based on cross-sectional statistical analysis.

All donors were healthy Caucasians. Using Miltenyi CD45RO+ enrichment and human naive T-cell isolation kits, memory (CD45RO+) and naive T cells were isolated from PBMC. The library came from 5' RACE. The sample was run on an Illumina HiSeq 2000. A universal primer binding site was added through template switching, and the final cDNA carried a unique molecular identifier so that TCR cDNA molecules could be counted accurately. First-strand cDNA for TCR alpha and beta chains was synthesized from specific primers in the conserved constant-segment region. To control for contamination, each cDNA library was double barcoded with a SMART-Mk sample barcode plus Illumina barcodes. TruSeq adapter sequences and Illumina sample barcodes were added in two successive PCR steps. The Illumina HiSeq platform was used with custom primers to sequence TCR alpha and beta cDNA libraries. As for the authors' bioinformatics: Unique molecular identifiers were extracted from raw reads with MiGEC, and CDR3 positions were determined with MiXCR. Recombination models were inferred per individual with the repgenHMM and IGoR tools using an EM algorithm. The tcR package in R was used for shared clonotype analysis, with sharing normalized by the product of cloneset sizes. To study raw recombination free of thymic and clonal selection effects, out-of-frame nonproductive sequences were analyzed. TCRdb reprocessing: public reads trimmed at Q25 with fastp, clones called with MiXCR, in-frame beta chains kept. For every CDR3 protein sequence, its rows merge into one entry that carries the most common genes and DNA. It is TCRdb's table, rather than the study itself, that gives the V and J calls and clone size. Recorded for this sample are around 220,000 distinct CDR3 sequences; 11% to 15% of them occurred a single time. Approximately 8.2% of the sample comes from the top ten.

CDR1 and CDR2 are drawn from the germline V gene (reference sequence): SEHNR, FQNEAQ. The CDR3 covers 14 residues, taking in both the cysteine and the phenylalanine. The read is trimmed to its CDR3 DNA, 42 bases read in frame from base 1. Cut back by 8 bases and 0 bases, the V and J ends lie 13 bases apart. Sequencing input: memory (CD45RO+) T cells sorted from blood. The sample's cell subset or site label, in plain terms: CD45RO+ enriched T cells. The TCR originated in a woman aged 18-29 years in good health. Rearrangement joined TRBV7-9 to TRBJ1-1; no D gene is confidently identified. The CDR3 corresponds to CASRGLGVNTEAFF. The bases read TGTGCCAGCCGTGGATTGGGAGTGAACACTGAAGCTTTCTTT.